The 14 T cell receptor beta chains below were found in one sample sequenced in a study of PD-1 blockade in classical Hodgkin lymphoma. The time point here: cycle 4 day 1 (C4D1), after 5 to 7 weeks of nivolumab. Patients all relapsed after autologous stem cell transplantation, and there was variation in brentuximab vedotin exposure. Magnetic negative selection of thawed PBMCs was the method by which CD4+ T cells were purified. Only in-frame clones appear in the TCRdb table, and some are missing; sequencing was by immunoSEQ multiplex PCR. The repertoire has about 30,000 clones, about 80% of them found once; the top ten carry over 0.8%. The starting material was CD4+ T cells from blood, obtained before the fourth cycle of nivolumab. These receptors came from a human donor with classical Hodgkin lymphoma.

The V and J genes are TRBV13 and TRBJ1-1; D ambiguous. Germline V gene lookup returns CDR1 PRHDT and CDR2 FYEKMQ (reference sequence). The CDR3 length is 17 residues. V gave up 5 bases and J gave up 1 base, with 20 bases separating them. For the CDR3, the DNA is TGTGCCAGCAGCAAAGCAGGCAAAGTCGAAGGGAACACTGAAGCTTTCTTT. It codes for CASSKAGKVEGNTEAFF.

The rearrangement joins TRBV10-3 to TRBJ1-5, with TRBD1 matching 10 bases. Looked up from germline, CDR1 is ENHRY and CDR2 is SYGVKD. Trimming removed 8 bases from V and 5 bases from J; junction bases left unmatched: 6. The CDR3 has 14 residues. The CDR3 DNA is TGTGCCATCGGGTCCGGGACAGGGGATCAGCCCCAGCATTTT. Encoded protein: CAIGSGTGDQPQHF.

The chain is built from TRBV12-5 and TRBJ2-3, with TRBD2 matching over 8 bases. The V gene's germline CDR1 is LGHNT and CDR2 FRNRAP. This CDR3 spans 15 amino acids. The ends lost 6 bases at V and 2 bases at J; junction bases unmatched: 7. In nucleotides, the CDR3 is TGTGCTAGTGGCCCCGGGGGGGCGGTCACAGATACGCAGTATTTT. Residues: CASGPGGAVTDTQYF. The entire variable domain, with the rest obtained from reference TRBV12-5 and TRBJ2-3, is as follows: DARVTQTPRHKVTEMGQEVTMRCQPILGHNTVFWYRQTMMQGLELLAYFRNRAPLDDSGMPKDRFSAEMPDATLATLKIQPSEPRDSAVYFCASGPGGAVTDTQYFGPGTRLTVL.

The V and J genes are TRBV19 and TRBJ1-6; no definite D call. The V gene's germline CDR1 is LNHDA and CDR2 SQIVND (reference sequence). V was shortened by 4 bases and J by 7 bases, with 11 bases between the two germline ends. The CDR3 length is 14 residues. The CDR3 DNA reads TGTGCCAGTAGTAGAAACCTATTAAATTCACCCCTCCACTTT. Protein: CASSRNLLNSPLHF.

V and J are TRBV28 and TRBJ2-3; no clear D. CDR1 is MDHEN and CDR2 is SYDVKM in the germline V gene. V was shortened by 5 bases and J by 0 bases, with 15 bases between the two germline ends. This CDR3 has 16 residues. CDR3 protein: CASSPLSLPSTDTQYF. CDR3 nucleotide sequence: TGTGCCAGCAGTCCCCTCTCCCTTCCTAGCACAGATACGCAGTATTTT.

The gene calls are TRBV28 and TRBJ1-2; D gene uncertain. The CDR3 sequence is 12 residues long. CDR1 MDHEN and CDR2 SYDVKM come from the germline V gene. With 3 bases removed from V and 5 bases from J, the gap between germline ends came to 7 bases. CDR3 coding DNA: TGTGCCAGCAGTTTCCCTCTTTATGGCTACACCTTC. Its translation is CASSFPLYGYTF.

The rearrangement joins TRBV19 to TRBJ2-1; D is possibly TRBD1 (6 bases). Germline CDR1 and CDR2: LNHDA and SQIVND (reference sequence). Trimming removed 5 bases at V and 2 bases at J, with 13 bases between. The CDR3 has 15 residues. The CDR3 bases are TGTGCCAGTAGTTCTGGGAGACAGGCCTACAATGAGCAGTTCTTC. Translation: CASSSGRQAYNEQFF.

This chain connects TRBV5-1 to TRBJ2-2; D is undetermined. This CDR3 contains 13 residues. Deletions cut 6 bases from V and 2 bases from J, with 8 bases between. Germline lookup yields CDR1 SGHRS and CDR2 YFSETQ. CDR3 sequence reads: CASNSVNTGELFF. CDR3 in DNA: TGCGCCAGCAATTCGGTAAACACCGGGGAGCTGTTTTTT.

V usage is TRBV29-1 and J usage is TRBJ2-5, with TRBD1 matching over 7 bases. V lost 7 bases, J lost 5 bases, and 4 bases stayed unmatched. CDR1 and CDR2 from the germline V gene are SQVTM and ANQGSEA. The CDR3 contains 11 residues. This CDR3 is CSGQGGETQYF. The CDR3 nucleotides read TGCAGCGGACAGGGTGGGGAGACCCAGTACTTC.

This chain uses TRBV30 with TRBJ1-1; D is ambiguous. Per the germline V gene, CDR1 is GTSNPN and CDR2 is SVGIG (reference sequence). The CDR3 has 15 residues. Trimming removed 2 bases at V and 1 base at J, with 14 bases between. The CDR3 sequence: CAWSPRSVGNTEAFF. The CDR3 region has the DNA TGTGCCTGGAGTCCCCGATCAGTGGGGAACACTGAAGCTTTCTTT.

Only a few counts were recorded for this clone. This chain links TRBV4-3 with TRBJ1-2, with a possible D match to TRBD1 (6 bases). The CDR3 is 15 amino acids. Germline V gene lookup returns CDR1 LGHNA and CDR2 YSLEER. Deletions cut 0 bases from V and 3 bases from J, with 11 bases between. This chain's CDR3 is CASSQDQGIYYGYTF. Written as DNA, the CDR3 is TGCGCCAGCAGCCAAGATCAGGGGATCTACTATGGCTACACCTTC.

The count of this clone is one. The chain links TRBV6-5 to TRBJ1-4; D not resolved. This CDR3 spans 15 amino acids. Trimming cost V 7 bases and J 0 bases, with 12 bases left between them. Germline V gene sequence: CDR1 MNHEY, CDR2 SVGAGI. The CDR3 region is CASKVWTSTNEKLFF. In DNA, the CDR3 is TGTGCCAGCAAGGTTTGGACGTCAACTAATGAAAAACTGTTTTTT.

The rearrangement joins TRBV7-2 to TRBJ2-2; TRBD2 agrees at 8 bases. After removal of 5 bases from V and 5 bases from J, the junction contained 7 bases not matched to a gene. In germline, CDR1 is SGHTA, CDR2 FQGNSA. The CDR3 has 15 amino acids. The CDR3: CASSPPGGETGELFF. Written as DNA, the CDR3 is TGTGCCAGCAGCCCCCCGGGGGGGGAGACCGGGGAGCTGTTTTTT.

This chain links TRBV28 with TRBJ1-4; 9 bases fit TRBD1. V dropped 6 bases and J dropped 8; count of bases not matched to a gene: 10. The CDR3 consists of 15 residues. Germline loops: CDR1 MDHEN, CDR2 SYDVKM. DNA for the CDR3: TGTGCCAGCAGGAGTTACGGGACAGGGTACGAAAAACTGTTTTTT. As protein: CASRSYGTGYEKLFF. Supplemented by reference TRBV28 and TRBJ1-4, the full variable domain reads DVKVTQSSRYLVKRTGEKVFLECVQDMDHENMFWYRQDPGLGLRLIYFSYDVKMKEKGDIPEGYSVSREKKERFSLILESASTNQTSMYLCASRSYGTGYEKLFFGSGTQLSVL.